The 10 T cell receptor beta chains below come from one sample, sequenced in a study of PD-1 blockade in classical Hodgkin lymphoma. Every patient relapsed after autologous stem cell transplantation, and brentuximab vedotin exposure varied. Magnetic depletion of non-target cells from thawed PBMCs yielded purified CD8+ T cells. Profiling relied on immunoSEQ multiplex PCR, and the TCRdb table lists in-frame clones only, not all of them. The sample consists of about 27,000 clones, just over 85% of them appearing once. This sample comprised CD8+ T cells from blood, obtained at baseline. These receptors were collected from a human donor with classical Hodgkin lymphoma.

The V gene is TRBV28, the J gene TRBJ1-3; D unclear. The CDR3 sequence is 13 residues long. Germline-derived CDR1 and CDR2 are MDHEN and SYDVKM. Trimming removed 3 bases at V and 5 bases at J, with 8 bases between. The CDR3 sequence: CASSFPARNTIYF. The CDR3 DNA sequence: TGTGCCAGCAGTTTCCCAGCCCGAAACACCATATATTTT.

The chain carries TRBV27 and TRBJ2-7, with 10 bases that match TRBD1. The CDR3 runs 15 residues. J lost 3 bases, V lost 3 bases, and 5 bases had no gene match. Looked up from germline, CDR1 is MNHEY and CDR2 is SMNVEV (reference sequence). The CDR3 DNA sequence: TGTGCCAGCAGTTTGGGAAGGACAGGGGGCTACGAGCAGTACTTC. Protein product: CASSLGRTGGYEQYF.

The chain is built from TRBV27 and TRBJ2-3, with 8 nucleotides matching TRBD2. CDR3 length: 17 amino acids. V shed 5 bases, J shed 3 bases, and the junction held 13 bases outside the gene matches. The germline V gene has CDR1 MNHEY and CDR2 SMNVEV (reference sequence). The CDR3 nucleotides read TGTGCCAGCAGTCCATCCATAGCGGGATTTGAAACAGATACGCAGTATTTT. Protein product: CASSPSIAGFETDTQYF.

This chain links TRBV5-4 with TRBJ1-1; a weak D match, TRBD1 (5 bases). The germline V gene encodes CDR1 SGHNT and CDR2 YYREEE (reference sequence). The V end was cut by 3 bases, the J end by 4 bases, with 10 bases between. The CDR3 has 13 residues. Written as DNA, the CDR3 is TGTGCCAGCAGCTCCACGACAGTCACTGAAGCTTTCTTT. Translated: CASSSTTVTEAFF. The variable domain in full, with the rest retrieved from reference TRBV5-4 and TRBJ1-1, is ETGVTQSPTHLIKTRGQQVTLRCSSQSGHNTVSWYQQALGQGPQFIFQYYREEENGRGNFPPRFSGLQFPNYSSELNVNALELDDSALYLCASSSTTVTEAFFGQGTRLTVV.

As DNA, the CDR3 is TGCAGCGTTGCGGGCGTTGACCTAAACATTCAGTACTTC. Translation gives CSVAGVDLNIQYF. This sequence joins TRBV29-1 and TRBJ2-4; D call uncertain. Germline V gives CDR1 SQVTM, CDR2 ANQGSEA. Trimming left V 4 bases short and J 6 bases short, with 13 bases between. CDR3 size: 13 residues.

This chain links TRBV25-1 with TRBJ2-7; D remains ambiguous. Germline CDR1 is MGHDK and CDR2 is SYGVNS. The CDR3 has 14 amino acids. V gave up 3 bases and J gave up 2 bases, with 11 bases separating them. CDR3 loop: CASSDELHTYEQYF. The CDR3 DNA reads as TGTGCCAGCAGTGATGAGTTACACACCTACGAGCAGTACTTC.

This chain uses TRBV7-9 with TRBJ2-3; D uncertain. The CDR3 has 13 residues. From germline, CDR1 is SEHNR and CDR2 FQNEAQ (reference sequence). The germline V and J ends were trimmed by 5 bases and 6 bases, with 12 bases remaining between them. CDR3 sequence (DNA): TGTGCCAGCAGCCAAAGGGCTTCCGATACGCAGTATTTT. Its protein product is CASSQRASDTQYF.

This clone was seen a handful of times. The V call is TRBV2, the J call TRBJ2-1; possibly TRBD2 for D (5 bases). This CDR3 is built from 12 residues. CDR1 and CDR2 (germline): SNHLY, FYNNEI. V lost 8 bases and J lost 6, with 11 bases in between. CDR3 loop: CASPLRGNEQFF. The CDR3, as DNA: TGTGCCAGCCCGTTACGGGGCAATGAGCAGTTCTTC.

The sample holds a few counts of this clone. The chain has TRBV7-8 and TRBJ1-1; tentatively, D is TRBD1 (6 bases). This CDR3 is built from 14 residues. Trimming took 3 bases from V and 0 from J, leaving 8 bases between them. Germline CDR1 SGHVS, CDR2 FQNEAQ. CDR3 nucleotides: TGTGCCAGCAGCTTTCAGGGGATGAACACTGAAGCTTTCTTT. Translated: CASSFQGMNTEAFF.

The chain couples TRBV5-1 to TRBJ1-4; 7 bases line up with TRBD1. With 5 bases clipped from V and 5 bases from J, the junction kept 9 bases outside the gene matches. CDR3 length: 15 amino acids. Germline V gene lookup returns CDR1 SGHRS and CDR2 YFSETQ. CDR3 amino acids: CASRQTQGRNEKLFF. The DNA of the CDR3 is TGCGCCAGCAGACAAACACAGGGGAGGAATGAAAAACTGTTTTTT.